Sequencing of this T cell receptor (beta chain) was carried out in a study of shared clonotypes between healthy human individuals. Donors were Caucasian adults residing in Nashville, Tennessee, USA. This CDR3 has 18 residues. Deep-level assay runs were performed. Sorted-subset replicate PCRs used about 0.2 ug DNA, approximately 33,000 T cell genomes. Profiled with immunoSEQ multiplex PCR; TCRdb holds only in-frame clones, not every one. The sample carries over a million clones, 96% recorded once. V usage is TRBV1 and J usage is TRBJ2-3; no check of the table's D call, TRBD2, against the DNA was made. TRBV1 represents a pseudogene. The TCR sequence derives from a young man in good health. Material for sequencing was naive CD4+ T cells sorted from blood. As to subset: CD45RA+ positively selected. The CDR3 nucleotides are TGCACCAGCAGCCACTCGACCGAGACTCGGAGAGGTGAAGATACGCAGTATTTT. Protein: CTSSHSTETRRGEDTQYF.